Listed below are T cell receptor beta chains from one sample, sequenced in a study of blood T cells in healthy people across ages. TCRdb re-called the 5' RACE reads with MiXCR, one entry per CDR3 protein. This repertoire shows some 560,000 distinct CDR3 sequences, about 28% found once; its top ten account for approximately 3.3%. Separately, the same data were catalogued under a study of T cells of mothers and their children.

The sample comprised blood. These receptor sequences come from a boy between 2 and 15 years old in good health. Each CDR3 is given with its conserved first and last residue. The D gene is left open where the match is weak. Clone size is given for some rows only: seen once, a few or many times, or a class if the clone is expanded.

CDR3: CSAEDRAEGYTF; DNA: TGCAGTGCTGAGGACAGGGCGGAGGGCTACACCTTC; length: 12; size: .; D: TRBD1; V: TRBV20-1; J: TRBJ1-2
CDR3: CSVRPRLNYGYTF; DNA: TGCAGCGTGCGACCGCGCCTTAACTATGGCTACACCTTC; length: 13; size: .; D: .; V: TRBV29-1; J: TRBJ1-2
CDR3: CSATSAHRDDNEQFF; DNA: TGCAGTGCTACAAGCGCTCACAGGGACGACAATGAGCAGTTCTTC; length: 15; size: .; D: .; V: TRBV20-1; J: TRBJ2-1
CDR3: CSAGPTYNEQFF; DNA: TGCAGTGCTGGACCGACCTACAATGAGCAGTTCTTC; length: 12; size: .; D: .; V: TRBV20-1; J: TRBJ2-1
CDR3: CPSQYRGLAKNIQYF; DNA: TGTCCCAGCCAATACAGGGGACTAGCCAAAAACATTCAGTACTTC; length: 15; size: .; D: .; V: TRBV6-2/TRBV6-3; J: TRBJ2-4
CDR3: CASSLAASEQFF; DNA: TGCGCCAGCAGCTTGGCAGCGTCTGAGCAGTTCTTC; length: 12; size: few; D: .; V: TRBV5-1; J: TRBJ2-1
CDR3: CSAPSKLRVGETQYF; DNA: TGCAGTGCTCCTTCCAAGTTGAGGGTGGGGGAGACCCAGTACTTC; length: 15; size: .; D: .; V: TRBV20-1; J: TRBJ2-5
CDR3: CASSAQDSMNTEAFF; DNA: TGTGCCAGCAGCGCCCAGGACAGTATGAACACTGAAGCTTTCTTT; length: 15; size: .; D: .; V: TRBV9; J: TRBJ1-1
CDR3: CASSLAPGGGGEQYF; DNA: TGTGCCAGCAGCTTAGCGCCCGGGGGTGGGGGCGAGCAGTACTTC; length: 15; size: few; D: .; V: TRBV7-8; J: TRBJ2-7
CDR3: CASSKVDGRQGLQETQYF; DNA: TGTGCCAGCAGCAAGGTGGATGGGAGGCAGGGGCTTCAAGAGACCCAGTACTTC; length: 18; size: .; D: .; V: TRBV21-1; J: TRBJ2-5
CDR3: CASSPIGQSVAQYF; DNA: TGCGCCAGCAGCCCTATTGGGCAGAGCGTCGCCCAGTACTTC; length: 14; size: .; D: .; V: TRBV4-1; J: TRBJ2-5
CDR3: CASSEDGYF; DNA: TGTGCCAGCAGTGAGGATGGGTACTTC; length: 9; size: .; D: .; V: TRBV6-4; J: TRBJ2-7
CDR3: CASSLLTGPQSSGNTIYF; DNA: TGTGCCAGCAGCTTATTAACCGGACCACAAAGCTCTGGAAACACCATATATTTT; length: 18; size: few; D: .; V: TRBV7-9; J: TRBJ1-3
CDR3: CASSGRRGAEAFF; DNA: TGTGCCAGCAGTGGCCGACGGGGTGCTGAAGCTTTCTTT; length: 13; size: .; D: .; V: TRBV25-1; J: TRBJ1-1
CDR3: CASSGGSTGETQYF; DNA: TGCGCCAGCAGCGGGGGGTCTACAGGAGAGACCCAGTACTTC; length: 14; size: many; D: .; V: TRBV5-1; J: TRBJ2-5
CDR3: CSGGAGIPTLSQYF; DNA: TGCAGCGGAGGGGCCGGGATTCCAACCCTATCGCAGTATTTT; length: 14; size: few; D: .; V: TRBV29-1; J: TRBJ2-3
CDR3: CASSAPGSRRSPQYF; DNA: TGTGCCAGCAGCGCACCCGGATCTCGGAGGAGCCCCCAGTACTTC; length: 15; size: .; D: .; V: TRBV7-2; J: TRBJ2-5
CDR3: CASTVITSGLRNEQFF; DNA: TGTGCCAGCACCGTTATAACTAGCGGACTCCGAAATGAGCAGTTCTTC; length: 16; size: few; D: TRBD2; V: TRBV7-8; J: TRBJ2-1
CDR3: CSAGLVQETQYF; DNA: TGCAGTGCGGGACTAGTTCAAGAGACCCAGTACTTC; length: 12; size: .; D: TRBD2; V: TRBV20-1; J: TRBJ2-5
CDR3: CSASTPLETQYF; DNA: TGCAGTGCTAGTACGCCTCTAGAGACCCAGTACTTC; length: 12; size: .; D: .; V: TRBV20-1; J: TRBJ2-5
CDR3: CAWRKQGMQEKLFF; DNA: TGTGCCTGGAGAAAACAGGGGATGCAAGAAAAACTGTTTTTT; length: 14; size: .; D: TRBD1; V: TRBV30; J: TRBJ1-4
CDR3: CASRSGTGFYNSPLHF; DNA: TGTGCCAGCAGATCCGGGACAGGATTCTATAATTCACCCCTCCACTTT; length: 16; size: .; D: TRBD1; V: TRBV6-6; J: TRBJ1-6
CDR3: CASSVSGAGNTEAFF; DNA: TGCGCCAGCAGCGTGTCAGGGGCCGGGAACACTGAAGCTTTCTTT; length: 15; size: few; D: .; V: TRBV5-1; J: TRBJ1-1
CDR3: CASSALMGGNYGYTF; DNA: TGTGCCAGCAGTGCCCTAATGGGGGGTAACTATGGCTACACCTTC; length: 15; size: .; D: .; V: TRBV12-3/TRBV12-4; J: TRBJ1-2
CDR3: CSVGTGGAGTDTQYF; DNA: TGCAGCGTTGGTACAGGGGGCGCGGGCACAGATACGCAGTATTTT; length: 15; size: few; D: TRBD1; V: TRBV29-1; J: TRBJ2-3
CDR3: CASSLAKVGVRTEAFF; DNA: TGCGCCAGCAGCTTGGCCAAGGTAGGGGTTCGGACTGAAGCTTTCTTT; length: 16; size: .; D: .; V: TRBV5-1; J: TRBJ1-1
CDR3: CAISGGQGLQETQYF; DNA: TGTGCCATCAGTGGCGGACAAGGCCTCCAAGAGACCCAGTACTTC; length: 15; size: few; D: .; V: TRBV10-3; J: TRBJ2-5
CDR3: CSVTEGQETQYF; DNA: TGCAGTGTCACTGAGGGCCAAGAGACCCAGTACTTC; length: 12; size: few; D: .; V: TRBV20-1; J: TRBJ2-5
CDR3: CSAFGQGAWGEQYF; DNA: TGCAGTGCTTTCGGACAGGGCGCTTGGGGTGAGCAGTACTTC; length: 14; size: .; D: TRBD1; V: TRBV20-1; J: TRBJ2-7
CDR3: CAISESRIIYEQYF; DNA: TGTGCCATCAGTGAGTCACGTATTATCTACGAGCAGTACTTC; length: 14; size: .; D: .; V: TRBV10-3; J: TRBJ2-7
CDR3: CASSVTGQRETQYF; DNA: TGTGCCAGCAGCGTAACGGGACAAAGAGAGACCCAGTACTTC; length: 14; size: .; D: .; V: TRBV7-9; J: TRBJ2-5
CDR3: CASSSNEKLLF; DNA: TGTGCCAGCAGTTCCAATGAAAAACTGCTTTTT; length: 11; size: .; D: .; V: TRBV6-5; J: TRBJ1-4
CDR3: CSGFGQGLTYEQYF; DNA: TGCAGCGGGTTTGGACAGGGCCTGACCTACGAGCAGTACTTC; length: 14; size: .; D: TRBD1; V: TRBV29-1; J: TRBJ2-7
CDR3: CAWGLSVTYNEQFF; DNA: TGTGCCTGGGGTCTGTCTGTAACCTACAATGAGCAGTTCTTC; length: 14; size: few; D: .; V: TRBV30; J: TRBJ2-1
CDR3: CSARAGTSGLSSYNEQFF; DNA: TGCAGTGCTAGAGCTGGGACTAGCGGCCTCAGCTCCTACAATGAGCAGTTCTTC; length: 18; size: .; D: TRBD2; V: TRBV20-1; J: TRBJ2-1
CDR3: CASSLTQETQYF; DNA: TGTGCCAGCAGCTTGACCCAAGAGACCCAGTACTTC; length: 12; size: many; D: .; V: TRBV5-1; J: TRBJ2-5
CDR3: CAISESESRETQYF; DNA: TGTGCCATCAGTGAGTCGGAGTCACGGGAGACCCAGTACTTC; length: 14; size: few; D: .; V: TRBV10-3; J: TRBJ2-5
CDR3: CASSYGDGYGYTF; DNA: TGTGCCAGCAGCTACGGGGACGGCTATGGCTACACCTTC; length: 13; size: .; D: .; V: TRBV25-1; J: TRBJ1-2
CDR3: CAGSWTSGGGETQYF; DNA: TGTGCCGGCAGCTGGACTAGCGGGGGCGGGGAGACCCAGTACTTC; length: 15; size: .; D: TRBD2; V: TRBV5-4; J: TRBJ2-5
CDR3: CSASLGNYGYTF; DNA: TGCAGTGCTAGTCTGGGGAACTATGGCTACACCTTC; length: 12; size: few; D: .; V: TRBV20-1; J: TRBJ1-2
CDR3: CATVRQGTDTQYF; DNA: TGTGCCACCGTACGACAGGGCACAGATACGCAGTATTTT; length: 13; size: .; D: .; V: TRBV6-1; J: TRBJ2-3
CDR3: CASRVTFNTEAFF; DNA: TGTGCCAGCAGAGTAACCTTTAACACTGAAGCTTTCTTT; length: 13; size: .; D: .; V: TRBV6-1; J: TRBJ1-1
CDR3: CSAGGDRRETQYF; DNA: TGCAGCGCCGGCGGGGATAGGAGAGAGACCCAGTACTTC; length: 13; size: .; D: .; V: TRBV20-1; J: TRBJ2-5
CDR3: CASSENAGTVHQPQHF; DNA: TGTGCCAGCAGCGAAAATGCCGGGACAGTACATCAGCCCCAGCATTTT; length: 16; size: few; D: TRBD1; V: TRBV7-3; J: TRBJ1-5
CDR3: CASSPGVDRNTEAFF; DNA: TGTGCCAGCAGCCCGGGGGTTGATAGGAACACTGAAGCTTTCTTT; length: 15; size: few; D: .; V: TRBV7-9; J: TRBJ1-1
CDR3: CASSLVTSWGNQPQHF; DNA: TGTGCCAGCAGCTTGGTGACCTCATGGGGCAATCAGCCCCAGCATTTT; length: 16; size: few; D: .; V: TRBV7-8; J: TRBJ1-5
CDR3: CASSQRLAGVNEQFF; DNA: TGTGCCAGCAGCCAAAGACTAGCGGGAGTGAATGAGCAGTTCTTC; length: 15; size: .; D: TRBD2; V: TRBV7-9; J: TRBJ2-1
CDR3: CASSLAGLDQPQHF; DNA: TGTGCCAGCAGCTTAGCCGGCCTGGACCAGCCCCAGCATTTT; length: 14; size: few; D: .; V: TRBV11-2; J: TRBJ1-5
CDR3: CASSTAQIMNTEAFF; DNA: TGTGCCAGCAGCACCGCTCAAATCATGAACACTGAAGCTTTCTTT; length: 15; size: .; D: .; V: TRBV7-9; J: TRBJ1-1
CDR3: CASTADTYGYTF; DNA: TGCGCCAGCACCGCGGACACCTATGGCTACACCTTC; length: 12; size: .; D: .; V: TRBV5-1; J: TRBJ1-2
CDR3: CASSWRRETQYF; DNA: TGTGCCAGCAGCTGGAGGAGGGAGACCCAGTACTTC; length: 12; size: .; D: .; V: TRBV5-6; J: TRBJ2-5
CDR3: CASSITLGTEAFF; DNA: TGTGCCAGTAGTATTACCCTGGGGACTGAAGCTTTCTTT; length: 13; size: .; D: .; V: TRBV19; J: TRBJ1-1
CDR3: CASTPSVRSYNEQFF; DNA: TGTGCCAGCACCCCTAGCGTAAGGTCCTACAATGAGCAGTTCTTC; length: 15; size: few; D: .; V: TRBV7-2; J: TRBJ2-1
CDR3: CASSYSTPYTEAFF; DNA: TGTGCCAGCAGTTACTCGACCCCGTACACTGAAGCTTTCTTT; length: 14; size: .; D: .; V: TRBV6-5; J: TRBJ1-1